This T cell receptor (beta chain) was captured in a study of cytomegalovirus exposure and HLA in healthy donors. A note on this clone: What it binds is not known.

Findings of the study overall: In an earlier analysis, in around 590 donors, most V segments appeared productive either ~90% or ~30% of the time. The authors later found HLA-associated TCR beta chains more clonally expanded than equally common others. An ancestry cluster, one associated with Asian ancestry, reportedly showed fewer N-insertions than the approximately 720-donor mean in a later analysis.

The germline CDR1 and CDR2 sequences are MNHEY and SVGAGI. CDR3 length equals 14 residues. V was pared by 0 bases and J by 5 bases, with 8 bases between. The PCR employed 60 Vbeta primers together with 13 Jbeta primers. The method was immunoSEQ multiplex PCR; TCRdb's version includes in-frame clones alone and lacks a portion of them. This sample has some 150,000 clones, with approximately 79% found just once. This chain links TRBV6-5 with TRBJ1-5, with D possibly matching TRBD1 (6 bases). The clonotype comes from a middle-aged man in good health and CMV-seropositive. Sequenced material: PBMCs. CDR3 sequence reads: CASSYSRGHQPQHF. In nucleotides, the CDR3 is TGTGCCAGCAGTTACTCCAGGGGTCATCAGCCCCAGCATTTT.